The rows below give T cell receptor beta chains drawn from one sample of a study of blood T cell repertoires in COVID-19. Assay: immunoSEQ multiplex PCR; the TCRdb copy retains only in-frame clones and omits some. The data contain approximately 170,000 clones, roughly four fifths of them singletons. Source material: peripheral blood. The receptor source for this set is a woman older than 75 with acute or convalescent COVID-19. The CDR3 runs from the conserved cysteine through the conserved F or W. A D gene is named only where the DNA matches it firmly. Not every row has a clone size; where given, it reads once, few, many or a size class.

- TRBJ1-4 - TRBV5-1 CASSFLTATNEKLFF TGCGCCAGCAGCTTTCTGACAGCAACTAATGAAAAACTGTTTTTT
many TRBJ2-2 TRBD1 TRBV7-6 CASSLAAGQGSGELFF TGTGCCAGCAGCTTAGCGGCGGGACAGGGGTCCGGGGAGCTGTTTTTT
many TRBJ1-5 - TRBV19 CASRYQSGNQPQHF TGTGCCAGTCGATATCAGTCGGGGAATCAGCCCCAGCATTTT
few TRBJ2-1 - TRBV29-1 CSVEVWDSAYNEQFF TGCAGCGTTGAAGTGTGGGACTCGGCCTACAATGAGCAGTTCTTC
- TRBJ1-2 TRBD1 TRBV2 CASSLRDRVGGYTF TGTGCCAGCAGCCTCCGGGACAGGGTAGGAGGCTACACCTTC
- TRBJ2-7 TRBD2 TRBV11-2 CASSLGLAGTYEQYF TGTGCCAGCAGCTTGGGACTAGCGGGAACCTACGAGCAGTACTTC
- TRBJ2-2 - TRBV18 CASSPGEVTGELFF TGTGCCAGCTCACCAGGGGAGGTCACCGGGGAGCTGTTTTTT
once TRBJ2-1 TRBD2 TRBV20-1 CSASPTSGATLYNEQFF TGCAGTGCTAGTCCGACTAGCGGGGCGACATTATACAATGAGCAGTTCTTC
- TRBJ1-5 - TRBV6-5 CASSYGGRNQPQHF TGTGCCAGCAGTTACGGGGGGAGGAATCAGCCCCAGCATTTT
- TRBJ1-2 - TRBV9 CASTTVGGDYGYTF TGTGCCAGCACCACCGTCGGAGGCGACTATGGCTACACCTTC
- TRBJ1-1 - TRBV20-1 CSASPARATEAFF TGCAGTGCTAGTCCCGCCAGGGCGACTGAAGCTTTCTTT
- TRBJ1-6 - TRBV30 CAWSVLAGYNSPLHF TGTGCCTGGAGTGTACTGGCAGGGTATAATTCACCCCTCCACTTT
- TRBJ2-1 - TRBV12-5 CASGLGSRGNEQFF TGTGCTAGTGGTTTAGGATCCAGGGGCAATGAGCAGTTCTTC
few TRBJ1-1 - TRBV28 CASRSGDTEAFF TGTGCCAGCAGGTCAGGGGATACTGAAGCTTTCTTT
- TRBJ1-1 - TRBV19 CASSIWPQAEAFF TGTGCCAGTAGTATATGGCCCCAAGCTGAAGCTTTCTTT
- TRBJ2-7 - TRBV6-6 CASSYGENEQYF TGTGCCAGCAGTTACGGGGAGAACGAGCAGTACTTC
few TRBJ2-7 TRBD1 TRBV19 CASSPRQGAYEQYF TGTGCCAGTAGTCCACGACAGGGTGCCTACGAGCAGTACTTC
- TRBJ2-7 - TRBV15 CATSRELEYEQYF TGTGCCACCAGCAGAGAGTTGGAGTACGAGCAGTACTTC
- TRBJ1-2 TRBD1 TRBV27 CASSLGTGQGYTF TGTGCCAGCAGCCTCGGGACAGGGCAGGGCTACACCTTC
- TRBJ2-7 TRBD2 TRBV9 CASSDDPRSGTSGLREEQYF TGTGCCAGCAGCGACGACCCGAGAAGTGGGACTAGCGGACTTCGGGAAGAGCAGTACTTC
- TRBJ1-2 TRBD1 TRBV7-2 CASSFTGTGSLSFYGYTF TGTGCCAGCAGCTTTACCGGGACAGGGTCTTTATCCTTCTATGGCTACACCTTC
- TRBJ1-3 - TRBV30 CAWSVLGPGNTIYF TGTGCCTGGAGTGTACTAGGGCCCGGAAACACCATATATTTT
- TRBJ1-2 TRBD1 TRBV5-1 CASSFARTGDYGYTF TGCGCCAGCAGCTTCGCTAGGACAGGGGACTATGGCTACACCTTC
- TRBJ2-7 TRBD1 TRBV29-1 CSVGQGQRYEQYF TGCAGCGTTGGACAGGGACAGAGATACGAGCAGTACTTC
- TRBJ1-6 - TRBV10-2 CASSDLDSDYNSPLHF TGCGCCAGCAGCGACCTGGACAGTGACTATAATTCACCCCTCCACTTT
- TRBJ2-1 TRBD1 TRBV4-2 CASSQDRGGAYEQFF TGTGCCAGCAGCCAGGACAGGGGAGGAGCCTATGAGCAGTTCTTC
- TRBJ1-5 - TRBV3-1/TRBV3-2 CASSQTGLVQPQHF TGTGCCAGCAGCCAAACAGGGTTGGTTCAGCCCCAGCATTTT
- TRBJ2-2 TRBD1 TRBV5-1 CASSSTGQAAGELFF TGCGCCAGCAGCTCCACGGGACAGGCGGCCGGGGAGCTGTTTTTT
- TRBJ2-7 - TRBV5-1 CASSLAPGADYEQYF TGCGCCAGCAGCTTGGCTCCAGGGGCGGACTACGAGCAGTACTTC
once TRBJ2-2 TRBD2 TRBV11-2 CASSYAGRGRELFF TGTGCCAGCAGCTACGCGGGGAGGGGCCGGGAGCTGTTTTTT
- TRBJ2-7 TRBD1 TRBV19 CASSLTGASYEQYF TGTGCCAGTAGTCTGACAGGGGCCTCCTACGAGCAGTACTTC